This T cell receptor (beta chain) was identified during a study of blood T cell repertoires in COVID-19. Generated by immunoSEQ multiplex PCR, the TCRdb table keeps only in-frame clones and is missing some. The sample records hundreds of thousands of clones, 70% to 90% being singletons. The CDR3 runs 14 residues. Per the germline V gene, CDR1 is LGHDT and CDR2 is YNNKEL (reference sequence). V lost 2 bases and J lost 3, with 10 bases in between. V gene TRBV3-1 (or the pseudogene TRBV3-2) combines with J gene TRBJ1-1, with D unclear. The specimen was peripheral blood. The clonotype comes from a young man with COVID-19, enrolled during active disease. CDR3 in DNA: TGTGCCAGCAGCCAACCGGGAGCCGACACTGAAGCTTTCTTT. Its protein is CASSQPGADTEAFF.